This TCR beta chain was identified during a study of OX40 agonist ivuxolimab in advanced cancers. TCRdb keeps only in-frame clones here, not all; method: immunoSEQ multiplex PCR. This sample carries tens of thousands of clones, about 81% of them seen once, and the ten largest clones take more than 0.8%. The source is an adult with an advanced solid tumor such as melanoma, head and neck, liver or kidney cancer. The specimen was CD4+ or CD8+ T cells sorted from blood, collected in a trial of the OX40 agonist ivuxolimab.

CDR3 sequence: CASSSQGLSYGYTF. Here the CDR3 DNA reads TGTGCCAGCAGCTCCCAGGGACTTAGCTATGGCTACACCTTC. The V gene is TRBV7-8, the J gene TRBJ1-2; tentative D call: TRBD1 (5 bases). Per germline, CDR1 SGHVS and CDR2 FQNEAQ. Trimming left V 4 bases short and J 4 bases short, with 13 bases between. The CDR3 extends over 14 amino acids.